Listed below are T cell receptor beta chains from one sample, sequenced in a study of graft-versus-host responses after intestinal transplantation. Only in-frame clones appear in the TCRdb table, and some are missing; sequencing was by immunoSEQ multiplex PCR. The profile shows tens of thousands of clones, approximately 78% of them singletons. For these TCRs, the target antigens are not known. The sequencing used unstimulated CD8+ T cells sorted from spleen or lymph node cells, collected before transplant. All receptors come from a human donor who was the organ donor for an intestinal transplant. The CDR3 runs from the conserved cysteine through the conserved F or W. The D gene is left open where the match is weak. Clone size is given for some rows only: seen once, a few or many times, or a class if the clone is expanded.

cdr3_aa | cdr3_nt | v_call | clone_size | j_call | d_call
CASSQEGGGDLDTQYF | TGCGCCAGCAGCCAAGAAGGGGGAGGGGATCTAGATACGCAGTATTTT | TRBV4-1 | NA | TRBJ2-3 | NA
CASSLDRGWDTQYF | TGTGCCAGCAGTTTGGACAGGGGGTGGGATACGCAGTATTTT | TRBV27 | NA | TRBJ2-3 | TRBD1
CASRGWGDNQPQHF | TGTGCCAGCAGGGGATGGGGCGACAATCAGCCCCAGCATTTT | TRBV27 | NA | TRBJ1-5 | NA
CASSEGGSTEAFF | TGTGCCAGCAGTGAGGGTGGGAGCACTGAAGCTTTCTTT | TRBV25-1 | NA | TRBJ1-1 | NA
CASSQGSWSNEQFF | TGCGCCAGCAGCCAAGGTTCCTGGTCCAATGAGCAGTTCTTC | TRBV4-1 | NA | TRBJ2-1 | NA
CASSVRVGTEAFF | TGTGCCAGCAGTGTCAGGGTAGGCACTGAAGCTTTCTTT | TRBV25-1 | NA | TRBJ1-1 | NA
CASSQDLITDTQYF | TGCGCCAGCAGCCAAGACTTAATCACAGATACGCAGTATTTT | TRBV4-3 | NA | TRBJ2-3 | NA
CASSPGTVNEQFF | TGTGCCAGCTCGCCCGGGACAGTCAATGAGCAGTTCTTC | TRBV18 | NA | TRBJ2-1 | TRBD1
CASSISSGGTYNEQFF | TGTGCCAGTAGTATTTCTAGCGGGGGGACGTACAATGAGCAGTTCTTC | TRBV19 | NA | TRBJ2-1 | TRBD2
CASSDGGQNTEAFF | TGTGCCAGCAGCGACGGGGGACAGAACACTGAAGCTTTCTTT | TRBV9 | once | TRBJ1-1 | NA
CASNQGGDEQYF | TGTGCCAGCAACCAAGGGGGAGACGAGCAGTACTTC | TRBV9 | NA | TRBJ2-7 | NA
CASSYEGGPYNEQFF | TGTGCCAGCAGTTATGAGGGAGGGCCCTACAATGAGCAGTTCTTC | TRBV6-5 | once | TRBJ2-1 | TRBD2
CASSQAITPISSYEQYF | TGCGCCAGCAGCCAAGCAATCACACCTATCTCATCCTACGAGCAGTACTTC | TRBV4-3 | NA | TRBJ2-7 | NA
CASRPPGTSVNEQFF | TGTGCCAGCAGACCTCCCGGGACTAGCGTTAATGAGCAGTTCTTC | TRBV5-4 | NA | TRBJ2-1 | TRBD2
CASRRGGGANVLTF | TGTGCCAGCAGGAGGGGCGGCGGGGCCAACGTCCTGACTTTC | TRBV27 | NA | TRBJ2-6 | NA
CASTPTGNTEAFF | TGTGCCAGTACCCCAACAGGGAACACTGAAGCTTTCTTT | TRBV19 | once | TRBJ1-1 | NA
CASSQFSGSYEQYF | TGCGCCAGCAGCCAATTTAGCGGGAGCTACGAGCAGTACTTC | TRBV4-1 | NA | TRBJ2-7 | TRBD2
CASSLDRANTEAFF | TGTGCCAGCAGCTTGGACAGGGCGAACACTGAAGCTTTCTTT | TRBV5-4 | NA | TRBJ1-1 | NA
CASSLDLAKNIQYF | TGTGCCAGCAGCCTGGACCTAGCCAAAAACATTCAGTACTTC | TRBV5-6 | NA | TRBJ2-4 | NA
CASSPPTSEVPSHTDTQYF | TGTGCCAGCAGCCCGCCGACTAGCGAGGTTCCGTCCCACACAGATACGCAGTATTTT | TRBV9 | NA | TRBJ2-3 | TRBD2
CARRTGANVLTF | TGTGCCCGAAGGACTGGGGCCAACGTCCTGACTTTC | TRBV30 | NA | TRBJ2-6 | NA
CASSPGGEYGYTF | TGTGCCAGCAGCCCCGGGGGGGAATATGGCTACACCTTC | TRBV7-9 | NA | TRBJ1-2 | NA
CASSEGGKLFF | TGTGCCAGCAGTGAAGGGGGGAAACTGTTTTTT | TRBV2 | NA | TRBJ1-4 | NA
CASSFSSHLSAYNEQFF | TGCGCCAGCAGCTTTTCCTCACATTTATCGGCCTACAATGAGCAGTTCTTC | TRBV5-1 | once | TRBJ2-1 | NA
CASSSGGSYEQYF | TGTGCCAGCAGCTCCGGCGGGAGCTACGAGCAGTACTTC | TRBV5-6 | NA | TRBJ2-7 | TRBD2
CASSYRTSGYEQYF | TGTGCCAGCAGTTACCGGACTAGCGGGTACGAGCAGTACTTC | TRBV6-5 | NA | TRBJ2-7 | TRBD2
CASSLRTSGIYYEQYF | TGCGCCAGCAGCCTGAGGACTAGCGGGATATACTACGAGCAGTACTTC | TRBV4-1 | NA | TRBJ2-7 | TRBD2
CASNKGAQVQPQHF | TGTGCCAGTAACAAGGGGGCGCAGGTTCAGCCCCAGCATTTT | TRBV19 | few | TRBJ1-5 | TRBD1
CASSLLSGSGFVYEQYF | TGTGCCAGCAGCTTACTTAGCGGGAGCGGGTTTGTTTACGAGCAGTACTTC | TRBV7-2 | few | TRBJ2-7 | TRBD2
CSVGRGNSYNEQFF | TGCAGCGTTGGGAGGGGGAATTCCTACAATGAGCAGTTCTTC | TRBV29-1 | NA | TRBJ2-1 | NA
CASSQGQGGETQYF | TGTGCCAGCAGCCAAGGACAGGGGGGAGAGACCCAGTACTTC | TRBV16 | NA | TRBJ2-5 | TRBD1
CASSLVASGYEQYF | TGTGCCAGCAGCTTAGTTGCTAGCGGCTACGAGCAGTACTTC | TRBV13 | NA | TRBJ2-7 | TRBD2
CASSGGQETQYF | TGCGCCAGCAGCGGGGGGCAAGAGACCCAGTACTTC | TRBV4-1 | NA | TRBJ2-5 | NA
CASSDWGGDGYTF | TGTGCCAGCAGTGATTGGGGAGGGGATGGCTACACCTTC | TRBV6-1 | NA | TRBJ1-2 | NA
CASSPLTRSYEQYF | TGTGCCAGCAGTCCACTAACCCGATCCTACGAGCAGTACTTC | TRBV6-6 | NA | TRBJ2-7 | NA
CAWSSEGGLAGAFNGETQYF | TGTGCCTGGAGCTCTGAGGGGGGGCTAGCGGGAGCTTTTAACGGAGAGACCCAGTACTTC | TRBV30 | NA | TRBJ2-5 | TRBD2
CSVEWGLGEKLFF | TGCAGCGTTGAATGGGGGTTAGGTGAAAAACTGTTTTTT | TRBV29-1 | once | TRBJ1-4 | NA
CASRRIRTSRATDTQYF | TGTGCAAGTCGCCGAATCCGGACTAGCCGAGCCACAGATACGCAGTATTTT | TRBV12-2 | NA | TRBJ2-3 | NA
CASSIYYTEAFF | TGTGCCAGCAGCATATATTACACTGAAGCTTTCTTT | TRBV6-1 | NA | TRBJ1-1 | NA
CATRQGEQYF | TGTGCCACCAGACAGGGAGAGCAGTACTTC | TRBV19 | NA | TRBJ2-7 | TRBD1
CASSDGQGVMGNQPQHF | TGTGCCAGTAGTGATGGACAGGGGGTTATGGGCAATCAGCCCCAGCATTTT | TRBV19 | NA | TRBJ1-5 | TRBD1
CASSGGASYEQYF | TGTGCCAGCAGCGGGGGGGCTTCCTACGAGCAGTACTTC | TRBV2 | NA | TRBJ2-7 | TRBD2
CASSWDSSGANVLTF | TGTGCCAGTAGTTGGGACAGCTCTGGGGCCAACGTCCTGACTTTC | TRBV19 | NA | TRBJ2-6 | TRBD1
CASSEIGPPEADTQYF | TGCGCCAGCAGTGAGATAGGACCTCCCGAGGCAGATACGCAGTATTTT | TRBV10-1 | NA | TRBJ2-3 | NA
CASSQDIGSPLHF | TGCGCCAGCAGCCAAGATATAGGTTCACCCCTCCACTTT | TRBV4-1 | NA | TRBJ1-6 | NA
CASTPDPSGRRDYEQYF | TGTGCCAGCACCCCCGACCCAAGCGGGAGGAGGGACTACGAGCAGTACTTC | TRBV27 | NA | TRBJ2-7 | TRBD2
CASSGGNNYGYTF | TGTGCCAGCAGTGGAGGGAATAACTATGGCTACACCTTC | TRBV27 | NA | TRBJ1-2 | NA
CASSVVRDYPDLYGYTF | TGTGCCAGCAGCGTAGTCCGGGACTATCCGGATCTCTACGGCTACACCTTC | TRBV9 | NA | TRBJ1-2 | NA
CASRVGGGDYEQYF | TGTGCCAGTAGGGTCGGCGGGGGAGACTACGAGCAGTACTTC | TRBV19 | NA | TRBJ2-7 | TRBD2
CASSPPRSGTDTQYF | TGTGCCAGCTCACCGCCGAGGAGCGGCACAGATACGCAGTATTTT | TRBV18 | NA | TRBJ2-3 | NA
CASSDPRETQYF | TGTGCCAGCAGTGACCCGAGAGAGACCCAGTACTTC | TRBV6-1 | NA | TRBJ2-5 | NA
CASSSLSSGNTIYF | TGTGCCAGCAGTTCCCTATCCTCTGGAAACACCATATATTTT | TRBV6-1 | few | TRBJ1-3 | NA
CASSPPSGESTDTQYF | TGTGCCAGCTCACCACCGTCAGGAGAAAGCACAGATACGCAGTATTTT | TRBV18 | NA | TRBJ2-3 | NA
CASLVATEAFF | TGTGCCAGCTTGGTAGCGACTGAAGCTTTCTTT | TRBV2 | NA | TRBJ1-1 | NA
CASSVSSQPQHF | TGTGCCAGCAGTGTGAGTTCGCAGCCCCAGCATTTT | TRBV6-5 | NA | TRBJ1-5 | NA
CASSGAPQGSTDTQYF | TGCGCCAGCAGTGGGGCCCCCCAGGGCTCCACAGATACGCAGTATTTT | TRBV10-2 | NA | TRBJ2-3 | NA
CASSLLAGVTSSTDTQYF | TGTGCCAGCAGCCTTCTAGCGGGGGTCACCTCTAGCACAGATACGCAGTATTTT | TRBV7-9 | NA | TRBJ2-3 | TRBD2